The 30 T cell receptor beta chains below come from one sample, sequenced in a study of blood T cells in healthy people across ages. It was with a sample-barcoded 5' primer and a J-beta primer mix that a second PCR of roughly 6 to 11 cycles was run. A single record per CDR3 protein comes from TCRdb applying MiXCR to the 5' RACE reads. Of about 690,000 distinct CDR3 sequences in the sample, over 40% were seen once. Sequenced sample: blood. All receptors derive from a man older than 75 in good health.

The CDR3 region is CASSLGPQGLGGYTF. The CDR3 region has the DNA TGTGCCAGCAGTTTAGGACCCCAGGGACTCGGTGGCTACACCTTC. The chain joins TRBV12-3 or TRBV12-4 to TRBJ1-2; possibly TRBD1 for D (5 bases). V was pared by 1 base and J by 7 bases, with 16 bases between. This CDR3 comprises 15 residues.

The chain links TRBV7-2 to TRBJ2-4; 11 positions match TRBD2. The better agreement between TRBJ2-7 and the DNA end casts doubt on the J call. From germline, CDR1 is SGHTA and CDR2 FQGNSA. This CDR3 has 14 amino acids. The CDR3 DNA sequence: TGTGCCAGCAGCCGTCTAGCGGGAGGTCGCGAGCAGTACTTC. Translating gives CASSRLAGGREQYF.

The chain uses TRBV29-1 and TRBJ2-2; D perhaps matches TRBD1 (6 bases). The CDR3 length is 12 residues. CDR1 is SQVTM and CDR2 is ANQGSEA in the germline V gene. V lost 6 bases and J lost 9, with 14 bases in between. CDR3 loop: CSVGTPGRELFF. For the CDR3, the DNA is TGCAGCGTCGGGACACCTGGGAGGGAGCTGTTTTTT.

This clonotype was detected only a few times. V and J are TRBV12-3 or TRBV12-4 and TRBJ2-7; TRBD1 or TRBD2 may be the D gene (5 bases each). V was cut by 6 bases and J by 0 bases, with 12 bases left in between. The CDR3 length is 14 residues. In DNA form, the CDR3 reads TGTGCCAGCAGGGGACCGTCGAGCTCCTACGAGCAGTACTTC. This encodes CASRGPSSSYEQYF.

A note on this clonotype: This may arise from a read error, as a much more abundant clone is one base away. This rearrangement joins TRBV20-1 to TRBJ1-2; perhaps TRBD1 as D (5 bases). V dropped 5 bases and J dropped 7 bases, with 20 bases sitting between them. Germline loops: CDR1 DFQATT, CDR2 SNEGSKA (reference sequence). This CDR3 has 14 residues. The CDR3 DNA is TGCAGTGCTTCCGGGACTCCCTCGACCTGTGGCTACACCTTC. This gives the protein CSASGTPSTCGYTF.

The chain links TRBV6-2 or TRBV6-3 to TRBJ2-5; a possible D gene is TRBD2 (7 bases). Trimming left V 4 bases short and J 11 bases short, with 20 bases between. Germline V CDR1 and CDR2: MNHEY, SVGEGT. The CDR3 runs 14 residues. CDR3 amino acids: CASSWGGASNEQYF. The CDR3 nucleotides are TGTGCCAGCAGTTGGGGGGGGGCCTCCAATGAGCAGTACTTC.

The genes are TRBV6-5 and TRBJ2-7; 13 nucleotides match TRBD2. The CDR3 contains 15 residues. Germline-derived CDR1 and CDR2 are MNHEY and SVGAGI. J was trimmed by 7 bases and V by 6 bases; bases with no gene match: 9. The CDR3 spells CASSSGTSGTREQYF. The CDR3, as DNA: TGTGCCAGCAGCTCCGGGACTAGCGGGACCCGAGAGCAGTACTTC.

The sample holds many counts of this clonotype. V is TRBV6-6 and J is TRBJ2-5, with D perhaps matching TRBD1 (6 bases). The CDR3 is made up of 11 amino acids. Germline CDR1 and CDR2: MNHNY and SVGAGI (reference sequence). Trimming removed 5 bases from V and 12 bases from J, with 13 bases in between. CDR3 sequence reads: CASSTRDIEYF. The CDR3, as DNA: TGTGCCAGCAGTACCCGGGACATAGAGTACTTC.

This clonotype appeared a single time. The rearrangement links TRBV20-1 to TRBJ2-7, with D perhaps given as TRBD1 or TRBD2 (6 bases each). Germline V gives CDR1 DFQATT, CDR2 SNEGSKA (reference sequence). Between the trimmed V and J ends, which lost 5 bases and 10 bases, there was a span of 27 bases. The CDR3 runs 15 residues. CDR3 nucleotide sequence: TGCAGTGCTCAACGCTACACTACCAAGGGGGGAAGCCAGTACTTC. Protein sequence: CSAQRYTTKGGSQYF.

The chain is built from TRBV15 and TRBJ2-5, with D hard to call. The CDR3 length is 13 residues. V was clipped by 0 bases and J by 5 bases, with 7 bases between them. Germline V gene sequence: CDR1 LNHNV, CDR2 YYDKDF (reference sequence). The CDR3 nucleotides are TGTGCCACCAGCAGAGATCGGACGGAGACCCAGTACTTC. This gives the protein CATSRDRTETQYF.

This clonotype was detected many times. The chain is built from TRBV20-1 and TRBJ2-1, with a weak D call TRBD1 (5 bases). V was cut by 4 bases and J by 0 bases, with 13 bases left in between. This CDR3 is built from 15 residues. CDR1 is DFQATT, CDR2 SNEGSKA, per germline (reference sequence). The CDR3, as DNA: TGCAGTGCTACCCCAGACAGTATCTCCTACAATGAGCAGTTCTTC. It encodes CSATPDSISYNEQFF.

Regarding this clonotype: A read error may account for a junction end that differs from germline. CDR3 nucleotides: TGTGCCAGCAACGTAGCGGGGGCTCCCAACAATGAGCAGTTCTTC. It translates to CASNVAGAPNNEQFF. The rearrangement joins TRBV9 to TRBJ2-1, with 9 nucleotides matching TRBD2. CDR3 length equals 15 residues. Germline CDR1 SGDLS, CDR2 YYNGEE.

The chain recombines TRBV19 with TRBJ2-5; the D is unclear. The V end lost 6 bases, the J end lost 11 bases, and 25 bases lay between the germline ends. Germline V gives CDR1 LNHDA, CDR2 SQIVND (reference sequence). This CDR3 contains 15 residues. The CDR3 reads CASRRQPDLYNEQYF. The CDR3 nucleotides read TGTGCCAGTAGAAGACAACCAGATCTGTACAATGAGCAGTACTTC.

This clonotype was recorded a few times. V gene TRBV7-2 combines with J gene TRBJ1-1; no firm D call. This CDR3 spans 13 amino acids. V lost 0 bases to trimming and J lost 3 bases, with 5 bases between them. Germline V gene sequence: CDR1 SGHTA, CDR2 FQGNSA. This CDR3 is CASSLATDTEAFF. CDR3 coding DNA: TGTGCCAGCAGCTTAGCTACGGACACTGAAGCTTTCTTT.

The chain has TRBV6-2 or TRBV6-3 and TRBJ2-1; 8 positions match TRBD2. V was clipped by 6 bases and J by 1 base; unmatched bases: 5. Germline CDR1 MNHEY, CDR2 SVGEGT. The CDR3 has 15 residues. CDR3 loop: CASSLSGDSYNEQFF. The CDR3 DNA follows: TGTGCCAGCAGCCTTAGCGGGGATTCCTACAATGAGCAGTTCTTC.

This CDR3 reads CASSFLRTSRTDTQYF. The CDR3 coding sequence is TGTGCCAGCAGCTTTCTCCGGACTAGCAGAACAGATACGCAGTATTTT. This chain uses TRBV7-2 with TRBJ2-3; 8 bases align to TRBD2. Germline trimming cut 3 bases from V and 3 bases from J; bases unmatched to any gene: 8. The CDR3 has 16 residues. Germline CDR1 and CDR2: SGHTA and FQGNSA.

As for this clonotype: A much larger clone lies a single base off, so this may be a read error. The rearrangement uses TRBV20-1 and TRBJ2-4; D unclear. CDR1 and CDR2 (germline): DFQATT, SNEGSKA (reference sequence). The CDR3 runs 11 residues. Trimming removed 3 bases from V and 13 bases from J, with 13 bases in between. CDR3 DNA sequence: TGCAGTGCTAGGGGATATTACGGGCAGTACTTC. Translated: CSARGYYGQYF.

The rearrangement uses TRBV7-9 and TRBJ2-6, with 10 bases fitting TRBD2. With V trimmed by 2 bases and J by 0 bases, 10 bases remained unmatched. The CDR3 spans 20 residues. Germline values: CDR1 SEHNR, CDR2 FQNEAQ (reference sequence). The CDR3 nucleotides are TGTGCCAGCAGCTTAATAGCTAGCGGGGGCCCCAGCTCTGGGGCCAACGTCCTGACTTTC. Protein product: CASSLIASGGPSSGANVLTF. Full variable domain (remainder filled in from reference TRBV7-9 and TRBJ2-6): DTGVSQNPRHKITKRGQNVTFRCDPISEHNRLYWYRQTLGQGPEFLTYFQNEAQLEKSRLLSDRFSAERPKGSFSTLEIQRTEQGDSAMYLCASSLIASGGPSSGANVLTFGAGSRLTVL.

V is TRBV6-4 and J is TRBJ2-1; the D is unclear. The germline V and J ends were trimmed by 5 bases and 8 bases, with 19 bases remaining between them. This CDR3 has 15 residues. Germline V lookup: CDR1 MRHNA, CDR2 SNTAGT. CDR3 region: CASSFLGSLGDEQFF. The CDR3 DNA reads as TGTGCCAGCAGTTTTCTCGGGTCCCTCGGCGATGAGCAGTTCTTC.

As for this clonotype: One base away lies a much larger clone, so this may be a sequencing read error. The V call is TRBV7-9, the J call TRBJ1-1, with TRBD1 as a possible D gene (5 bases). V lost 1 base and J lost 7, with 13 bases in between. This CDR3 is built from 14 residues. In germline, CDR1 is SEHNR, CDR2 FQNEAQ (reference sequence). The CDR3, as DNA: TGTGCCAGCAGCTTAGTCCGGGGGGGGAATGAAGCTTTCTTT. Translating it yields CASSLVRGGNEAFF.

The chain carries TRBV6-2 or TRBV6-3 and TRBJ1-5; D unresolved. There are 14 residues in the CDR3. Germline CDR1 reads MNHEY; CDR2 reads SVGEGT. V was trimmed by 2 bases and J by 6 bases, leaving 11 bases between them. CDR3 sequence (DNA): TGTGCCAGCAGTTACATGTCACGGTCTCAGCCCCAGCATTTT. Translation gives CASSYMSRSQPQHF.

This clonotype occurred once. One end of the junction is discordant with germline, which a read error may explain. The chain combines TRBV7-2 with TRBJ1-1; D unresolved. This CDR3 contains 16 residues. Germline CDR1 SGHTA, CDR2 FQGNSA. The CDR3 region is CANSLTRIGSRAEAFF. The CDR3 DNA is TGTGCCAACAGCTTGACTCGAATCGGCTCGCGGGCTGAAGCTTTCTTT.

This clonotype was detected only a few times. The chain couples TRBV28 to TRBJ2-7; 7 bases agree with TRBD1. V was pared by 5 bases and J by 2 bases, with 6 bases of the junction left unmatched. The CDR3 loop spans 14 amino acids. Germline V gene lookup returns CDR1 MDHEN and CDR2 SYDVKM. The CDR3 DNA sequence: TGTGCCAGCAGTCGAGGGGGCAGTACCTACGAGCAGTACTTC. Its translation: CASSRGGSTYEQYF. The whole variable domain, filled in from reference TRBV28 and TRBJ2-7, reads DVKVTQSSRYLVKRTGEKVFLECVQDMDHENMFWYRQDPGLGLRLIYFSYDVKMKEKGDIPEGYSVSREKKERFSLILESASTNQTSMYLCASSRGGSTYEQYFGPGTRLTVT.

The chain is built from TRBV6-5 and TRBJ1-5, with no clear D. The V gene's germline CDR1 is MNHEY and CDR2 SVGAGI. This CDR3 contains 16 residues. Trimming left V 5 bases short and J 2 bases short, with 16 bases between. CDR3 nucleotide sequence: TGTGCCAGCAGTACCCGGAGTGGGGTCGGCAATCAGCCCCAGCATTTT. This gives the protein CASSTRSGVGNQPQHF.

This clonotype appeared a few times. For the CDR3, the DNA is TGTGCCAGCAGTGAGAGCTCTGGAAACACCATATATTTT. It translates to CASSESSGNTIYF. The chain uses TRBV6-1 and TRBJ1-3; D uncertain. The CDR3 has 13 residues. V lost 3 bases to trimming and J lost 0 bases, with 3 bases between them. Per the germline V gene, CDR1 is MNHNS and CDR2 is SASEGT.

The table lists this clonotype with a few counts. The gene calls are TRBV28 and TRBJ2-5, with D perhaps TRBD2 (5 bases). The CDR3 consists of 14 residues. Germline assignment: CDR1 MDHEN and CDR2 SYDVKM. V lost 5 bases and J 2 bases, leaving 12 bases between the germline ends. The CDR3 DNA is TGTGCCAGCAGTGCGCGTGAGGGACAAGAGACCCAGTACTTC. Encoded protein: CASSAREGQETQYF.

This clonotype was seen a few times. V and J are TRBV21-1 and TRBJ1-2; the table gives TRBD1 as D, unverified against the DNA. TRBV21-1 is shown as a pseudogene. CDR3 size: 14 residues. This chain's CDR3 is CASSMTGVPYGYTF. The CDR3 DNA is TGTGCCAGCAGCATGACAGGGGTCCCCTATGGCTACACCTTC.

J is TRBJ2-3 and V is TRBV3-1; D remains unclear. Germline values: CDR1 LGHDT, CDR2 YNNKEL (reference sequence). V lost 0 bases and J 2 bases, leaving 9 bases between the germline ends. The CDR3 extends over 15 amino acids. Written as DNA, the CDR3 is TGTGCCAGCAGCCAAGATAAGCTAGTCACAGATACGCAGTATTTT. Amino acids: CASSQDKLVTDTQYF.

This rearrangement joins TRBV6-6 to TRBJ1-3, with D maybe TRBD1 (6 bases). The V end lost 7 bases, the J end lost 2 bases, and 15 bases lay between the germline ends. The CDR3 totals 15 residues. The germline CDR1 and CDR2 sequences are MNHNY and SVGAGI (reference sequence). CDR3 nucleotides: TGTGCCAGCACCATCAATACAGGGACTGGAAACACCATATATTTT. Translated: CASTINTGTGNTIYF.

V and J are TRBV18 and TRBJ2-6; D possibly corresponds to TRBD2 (5 bases). Trimming stripped 0 bases from V and 4 bases from J, with 7 bases between. The CDR3 consists of 15 residues. The V gene's germline CDR1 is KGHSH and CDR2 LQKENI. For the CDR3, the DNA is TGTGCCAGCTCACCACCGGGAGTGGGGGCCAACGTCCTGACTTTC. Protein product: CASSPPGVGANVLTF.